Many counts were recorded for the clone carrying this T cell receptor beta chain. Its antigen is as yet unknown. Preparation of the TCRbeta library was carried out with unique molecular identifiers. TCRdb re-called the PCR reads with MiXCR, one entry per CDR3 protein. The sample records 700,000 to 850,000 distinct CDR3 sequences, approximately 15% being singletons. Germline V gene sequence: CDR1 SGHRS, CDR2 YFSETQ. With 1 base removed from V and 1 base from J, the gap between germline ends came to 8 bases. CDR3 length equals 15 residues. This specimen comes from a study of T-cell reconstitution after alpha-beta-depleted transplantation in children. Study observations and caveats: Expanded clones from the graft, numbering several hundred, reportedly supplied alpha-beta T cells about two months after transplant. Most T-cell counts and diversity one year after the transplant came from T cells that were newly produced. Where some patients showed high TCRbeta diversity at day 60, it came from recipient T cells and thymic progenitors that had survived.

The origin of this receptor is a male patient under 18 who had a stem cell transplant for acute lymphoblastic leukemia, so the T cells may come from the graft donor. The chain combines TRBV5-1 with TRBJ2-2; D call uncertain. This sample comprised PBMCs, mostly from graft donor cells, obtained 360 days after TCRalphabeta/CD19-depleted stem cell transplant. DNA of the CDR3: TGCGCCAGCAGCTTGAGTCTGCGGAACACCGGGGAGCTGTTTTTT. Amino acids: CASSLSLRNTGELFF.